These T cell receptor beta chains were read from a single sample in a study of cytomegalovirus exposure and HLA in healthy donors. Clones were read by immunoSEQ multiplex PCR, and TCRdb kept only the in-frame ones, dropping some. Of 150,000 to 200,000 clones in the sample, 70% to 80% were seen once. The sample consisted of PBMCs. Source of these receptors: a young woman in good health and CMV-seropositive. CDR3s include the opening cysteine and the closing phenylalanine or tryptophan. A D gene is named only where the DNA matches it firmly. Clone size appears in some rows only: once, few, many, or a class for an expanded clone.

D gene	clone size	V gene	J gene	CDR3 DNA	CDR3 protein
TRBD1	NA	TRBV7-7	TRBJ2-5	TGTGCCAGCAGCTCCGGGGGGACAGGGCAAGAGACCCAGTACTTC	CASSSGGTGQETQYF
NA	NA	TRBV29-1	TRBJ2-1	TGCAGCGTTGGCCTATCCCATGAGCAGTTCTTC	CSVGLSHEQFF
TRBD1	NA	TRBV5-1	TRBJ1-5	TGCGCCAGCAGCTTATCGGGACAGGGGGCCCAGCCCCAGCATTTT	CASSLSGQGAQPQHF
NA	NA	TRBV5-6	TRBJ2-7	TGTGCCAGCAGCTCAAACTCCTACGAGCAGTACTTC	CASSSNSYEQYF
TRBD2	once	TRBV15	TRBJ2-5	TGTGCCACCAGCACACGCCGGGACTATAGAGAGACCCAGTACTTC	CATSTRRDYRETQYF
TRBD1	NA	TRBV9	TRBJ2-7	TGTGCCAGCAGCGTAGGGGGACAGGGAGGCGAGCAGTACTTC	CASSVGGQGGEQYF
NA	NA	TRBV7-9	TRBJ1-1	TGTGCCAGCAGCTCCCCGTTGAACACTGAAGCTTTCTTT	CASSSPLNTEAFF
NA	NA	TRBV5-6	TRBJ1-1	TGTGCCAGCAGCTGGCTGGACAAGATGAACACTGAAGCTTTCTTT	CASSWLDKMNTEAFF
NA	NA	TRBV6-1	TRBJ1-5	TGTGCCAGCAGTGTAACGGTGGGCAATCAGCCCCAGCATTTT	CASSVTVGNQPQHF
NA	NA	TRBV2	TRBJ2-3	TGTGCCAGCAGCGACCCCCGGGCAGATACGCAGTATTTT	CASSDPRADTQYF
NA	NA	TRBV7-9	TRBJ1-2	TGTGCCAGCGCTGGGGGCAGATCTGCAAGTAGCTACACCTTC	CASAGGRSASSYTF
NA	many	TRBV19	TRBJ2-6	TGTGCCAGTAGTATATCAGGGGTCAGTGGGGCCAACGTCCTGACTTTC	CASSISGVSGANVLTF
NA	few	TRBV9	TRBJ2-1	TGTGCCAGCAGCGTAGTTAGCTTAGGTGAGCAGTTCTTC	CASSVVSLGEQFF
TRBD1	NA	TRBV28	TRBJ1-2	TGTGCCAGCAGTTTTGGCGAGGGGGCGATTGGCTACACCTTC	CASSFGEGAIGYTF
TRBD1	NA	TRBV18	TRBJ2-1	TGTGCCAGCTCACCACCAGGGGGCGCCTACAATGAGCAGTTCTTC	CASSPPGGAYNEQFF
TRBD1	NA	TRBV10-3	TRBJ1-1	TGTGCCATCACCACACAGAGGACAGGGAAAGGGGGCACTAACACTGAAGCTTTCTTT	CAITTQRTGKGGTNTEAFF
NA	once	TRBV7-6	TRBJ2-5	TGTGCCAGCAGCTCCCCCACAGGGTTCGAGACCCAGTACTTC	CASSSPTGFETQYF
TRBD1	few	TRBV5-1	TRBJ2-7	TGCGCCAGCAGCTTGGGGGGACAGGGGGCTTGGGAGCAGTACTTC	CASSLGGQGAWEQYF
NA	NA	TRBV7-2	TRBJ1-4	TGTGCCAGCAGCTTAGGAACGGGAGAAAAACTGTTTTTT	CASSLGTGEKLFF
TRBD2	NA	TRBV5-4	TRBJ2-7	TGTGCCAGCAGCCCAAAGGGAGGGGACCTTCTCCACGAGCAGTACTTC	CASSPKGGDLLHEQYF
NA	NA	TRBV7-2	TRBJ1-1	TGTGCCAGCACCTACGAGGGAACTGAAGCTTTCTTT	CASTYEGTEAFF
TRBD1	NA	TRBV7-2	TRBJ1-2	TGTGCCAGCAGCACGGGACAGGGCTCCTATGGCTACACCTTC	CASSTGQGSYGYTF
NA	NA	TRBV7-9	TRBJ2-7	TGTGCCAGCAGCCCAGTGAACTACGAGCAGTACTTC	CASSPVNYEQYF
TRBD2	NA	TRBV5-6	TRBJ2-1	TGTGCCAGCAGCTTGGGACTAGCACCCTACAATGAGCAGTTCTTC	CASSLGLAPYNEQFF
TRBD1	NA	TRBV4-1	TRBJ1-6	TGCGCCAGCAGCCCCCGAGACAGGGAACTCTCCTATAATTCACCCCTCCACTTT	CASSPRDRELSYNSPLHF
NA	NA	TRBV30	TRBJ1-4	TGTGCCTGGAATCTGGGGGGTGAAAAACTGTTTTTT	CAWNLGGEKLFF
NA	NA	TRBV27	TRBJ2-3	TGTGCCAGCAGTCGTAGCACAGATACGCAGTATTTT	CASSRSTDTQYF
TRBD1	NA	TRBV9	TRBJ1-4	TGTGCCAGCAGCGCGAGGGACAGGGGGCTTGGAAAACTGTTTTTT	CASSARDRGLGKLFF
TRBD1	NA	TRBV5-4	TRBJ1-2	TGTGCCAGCAGCTCTTCAGGGGGTTCATATGGCTACACCTTC	CASSSSGGSYGYTF
TRBD1	NA	TRBV7-2	TRBJ2-7	TGTGCCAGCAGCTTAATCAGGGGGTCCTACGAGCAGTACTTC	CASSLIRGSYEQYF
NA	NA	TRBV6-5	TRBJ1-2	TGTGCCAGCAGTTACTTAGCGGGACAACCCTATGGCTACACCTTC	CASSYLAGQPYGYTF
NA	few	TRBV21-1	TRBJ1-1	TGTGCCAGCGAGGAAGGTAGGGGAGAAGCTTTCTTT	CASEEGRGEAFF
NA	NA	TRBV18	TRBJ2-5	TGTGCCAGCTCACCATTCCGTGGTGCGGGGGCACAAGAGACCCAGTACTTC	CASSPFRGAGAQETQYF
NA	NA	TRBV6-5	TRBJ1-2	TGTGCCAGCAGTTTGCTCGCAGGGGTCCTCTATGGCTACACCTTC	CASSLLAGVLYGYTF
TRBD2	NA	TRBV9	TRBJ2-7	TGTGCCAGCAGCGTCACTAGCGGGGGCGAGCAGTACTTC	CASSVTSGGEQYF